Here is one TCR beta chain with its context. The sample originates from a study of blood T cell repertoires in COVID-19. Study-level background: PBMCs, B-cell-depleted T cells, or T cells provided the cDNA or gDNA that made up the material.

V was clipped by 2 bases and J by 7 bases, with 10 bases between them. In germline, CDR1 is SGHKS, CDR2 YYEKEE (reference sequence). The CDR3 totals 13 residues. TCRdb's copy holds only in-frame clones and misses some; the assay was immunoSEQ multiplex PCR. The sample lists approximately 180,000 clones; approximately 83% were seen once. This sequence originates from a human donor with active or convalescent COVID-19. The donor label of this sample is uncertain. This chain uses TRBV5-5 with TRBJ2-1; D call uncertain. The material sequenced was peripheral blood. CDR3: CASSFERSNEQFF. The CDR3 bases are TGTGCCAGCAGCTTTGAACGGAGTAATGAGCAGTTCTTC. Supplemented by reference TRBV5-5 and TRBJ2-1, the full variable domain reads DAGVTQSPTHLIKTRGQQVTLRCSPISGHKSVSWYQQVLGQGPQFIFQYYEKEERGRGNFPDRFSARQFPNYSSELNVNALLLGDSALYLCASSFERSNEQFFGPGTRLTVL.